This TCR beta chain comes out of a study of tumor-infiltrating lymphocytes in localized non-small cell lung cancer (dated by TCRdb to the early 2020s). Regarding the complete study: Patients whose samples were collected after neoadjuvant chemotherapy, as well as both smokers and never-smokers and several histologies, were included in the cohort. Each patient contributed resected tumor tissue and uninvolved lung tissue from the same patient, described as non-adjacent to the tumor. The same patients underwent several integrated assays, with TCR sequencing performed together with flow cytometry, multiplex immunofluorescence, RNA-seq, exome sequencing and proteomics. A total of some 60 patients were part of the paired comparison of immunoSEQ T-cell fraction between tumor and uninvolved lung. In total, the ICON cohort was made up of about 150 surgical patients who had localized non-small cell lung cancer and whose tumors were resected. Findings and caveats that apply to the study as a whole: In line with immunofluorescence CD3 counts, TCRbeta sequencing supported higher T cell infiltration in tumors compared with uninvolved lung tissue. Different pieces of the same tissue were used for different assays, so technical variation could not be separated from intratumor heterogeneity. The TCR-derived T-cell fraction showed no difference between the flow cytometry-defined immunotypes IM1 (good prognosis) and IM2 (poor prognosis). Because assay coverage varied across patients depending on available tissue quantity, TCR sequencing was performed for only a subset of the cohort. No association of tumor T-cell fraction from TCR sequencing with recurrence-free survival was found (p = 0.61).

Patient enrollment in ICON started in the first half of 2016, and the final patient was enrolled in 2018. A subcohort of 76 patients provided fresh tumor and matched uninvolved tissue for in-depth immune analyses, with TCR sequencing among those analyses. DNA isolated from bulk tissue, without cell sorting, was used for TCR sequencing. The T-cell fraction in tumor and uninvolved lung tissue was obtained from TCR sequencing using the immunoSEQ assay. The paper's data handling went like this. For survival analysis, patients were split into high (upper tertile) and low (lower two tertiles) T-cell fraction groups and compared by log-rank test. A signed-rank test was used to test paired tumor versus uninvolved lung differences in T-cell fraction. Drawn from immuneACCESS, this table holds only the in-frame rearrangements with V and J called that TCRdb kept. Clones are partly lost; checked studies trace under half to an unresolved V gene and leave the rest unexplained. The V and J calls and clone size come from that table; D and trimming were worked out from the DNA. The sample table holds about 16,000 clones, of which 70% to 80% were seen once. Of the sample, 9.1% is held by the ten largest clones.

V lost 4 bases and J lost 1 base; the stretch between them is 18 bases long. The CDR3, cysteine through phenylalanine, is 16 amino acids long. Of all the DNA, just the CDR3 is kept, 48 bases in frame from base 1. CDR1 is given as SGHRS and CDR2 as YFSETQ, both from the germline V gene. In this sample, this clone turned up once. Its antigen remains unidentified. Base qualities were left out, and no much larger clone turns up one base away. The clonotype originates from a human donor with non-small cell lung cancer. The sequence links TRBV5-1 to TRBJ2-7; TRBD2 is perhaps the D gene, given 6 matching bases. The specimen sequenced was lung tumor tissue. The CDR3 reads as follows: CASSKTLATGSYEQYF. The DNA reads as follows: TGCGCCAGCAGCAAAACTCTAGCGACTGGATCCTACGAGCAGTACTTC.